The table lists the clone carrying this T cell receptor beta chain with many counts. Its target is unknown. The data were obtained in a study of T cells after yellow fever vaccination. As for the study in general: With SMART-Seq v4 Ultra Low Input, the fractions containing low cell numbers were prepared. Findings of the study overall: Clonotypes found in both CD4 and CD8 compartments made up a small share. Weaker overall was a secondary response that nonetheless peaked faster, on day 5 versus 15. Contaminants from the bulk population, in the form of abundant clonotypes, could be found in FACS-sorted repertoires.

J lost 2 bases, V lost 4 bases, and 11 bases had no gene match. The germline V gene encodes CDR1 SGHAT and CDR2 FQNNGV. The CDR3 runs 18 residues. A single record per CDR3 protein comes from TCRdb applying MiXCR to the 5' RACE reads. Of around 350,000 distinct CDR3 sequences listed, about 6.2% are singletons. This chain joins TRBV11-2 and TRBJ2-1, with TRBD2 matching 10 bases. The receptor was isolated from a man aged 30 to 45 who received the YFV17D yellow fever vaccine. This material consisted of PBMCs, taken 5 days after the yellow fever booster vaccination. The CDR3: CASSSPRGSGRAYNEQFF. CDR3 sequence (DNA): TGTGCCAGCAGCTCGCCTCGGGGAAGCGGGAGGGCCTACAATGAGCAGTTCTTC.